This T cell receptor (beta chain) was sequenced for a study of naive and memory T cell subsets. The SP2 primer and nested alpha and beta constant region primers amplified ligated cDNA in four rounds. TCRdb processed the UMI-ligation and nested PCR reads anew with MiXCR; each CDR3 protein has one entry. Of some 26,000 distinct CDR3 sequences listed, roughly 5.2% were seen once; the top ten hold roughly 6.8%. Ten or more counts support this clonotype. The CDR3 extends over 16 amino acids. V shed 0 bases, J shed 6 bases, and the junction held 11 bases outside the gene matches. Germline V gene sequence: CDR1 DFQATT, CDR2 SNEGSKA (reference sequence). A UMI-containing oligonucleotide was joined by 3' ligation to the TCR cDNA template. RNA was extracted from around 2.7 ml of whole blood of healthy adults.

The sequencing input was blood. The chain carries TRBV20-1 and TRBJ1-5; 7 bases align to TRBD1. The receptor was isolated from an adult in good health. The CDR3 DNA reads TGCAGTGCTAGAGATCATGGACAGGCAGCGGGTCAGCCCCAGCATTTT. Translated, it gives CSARDHGQAAGQPQHF.